These T cell receptor beta chains were read from a single sample in a study of T cells after yellow fever vaccination. TCRdb called the 5' RACE reads again in MiXCR, with one record for every CDR3 protein. Seen here are around 310,000 distinct CDR3 sequences, about 4.5% observed once, and the top ten hold roughly a fifth. The sequenced sample was PBMCs, obtained 15 days after the yellow fever booster vaccination. The receptors stem from a man younger than 30 who received the YFV17D yellow fever vaccine. CDR3s include the opening cysteine and the closing phenylalanine or tryptophan. The order of the fields is V gene, D gene, J gene, clone size, CDR3 protein, CDR3 DNA. A D gene is named only where the DNA matches it firmly. Where a row states a size, it is once, few, many or the class of an expanded clone; other rows omit it.

TRBV5-1,.,TRBJ2-3,.,CASSSPSGRSTDTQYF,TGCGCCAGCAGCTCCCCCAGTGGCCGTAGCACAGATACGCAGTATTTT
TRBV19,.,TRBJ2-7,few,CASSIRQSIIYEQYF,TGTGCCAGTAGTATCCGACAGAGTATCATCTACGAGCAGTACTTC
TRBV25-1,.,TRBJ2-7,.,CASSDSGRGAEQYF,TGTGCCAGCAGTGACTCGGGACGGGGGGCCGAGCAGTACTTC
TRBV12-5,.,TRBJ1-1,many,CASGLHRDLNTEAFF,TGTGCTAGTGGCCTTCACAGGGACTTGAACACTGAAGCTTTCTTT
TRBV7-9,TRBD1,TRBJ2-7,few,CASSQGAWEQYF,TGTGCCAGCAGCCAGGGGGCATGGGAGCAGTACTTC
TRBV4-2,TRBD1,TRBJ2-7,.,CASSPQGQGSEQYF,TGTGCCAGCAGCCCACAGGGACAGGGAAGTGAGCAGTACTTC
TRBV5-5,TRBD2,TRBJ2-1,many,CASRLAGGRYNEQFF,TGTGCCAGCAGACTCGCGGGGGGACGGTACAATGAGCAGTTCTTC
TRBV5-1,.,TRBJ1-6,few,CASSLGPLRTGSPLHF,TGCGCCAGCAGCTTGGGCCCTCTTCGGACGGGATCACCCCTCCACTTT
TRBV7-9,.,TRBJ2-7,many,CASSSFRDSHEQYF,TGTGCCAGCAGCTCCTTCAGGGATTCCCACGAGCAGTACTTC
TRBV21-1,.,TRBJ2-5,few,CASSKATRDRWIAETQYF,TGTGCCAGCAGCAAAGCAACTAGGGACAGGTGGATCGCAGAGACCCAGTACTTC
TRBV12-3/TRBV12-4,.,TRBJ2-4,few,CASSSGAKNIQYF,TGTGCCAGCAGTTCAGGGGCCAAAAACATTCAGTACTTC
TRBV5-1,.,TRBJ1-5,.,CASSLLGGGQPQHF,TGCGCCAGCAGCCTCCTTGGAGGGGGTCAGCCCCAGCATTTT
TRBV10-3,TRBD2,TRBJ2-5,few,CAIRRGNQETQYF,TGTGCCATCAGGCGGGGGAATCAAGAGACCCAGTACTTC
TRBV19,TRBD1,TRBJ1-2,few,CASGPGTGLRGYTF,TGTGCCAGTGGCCCCGGGACAGGGCTTCGTGGCTACACCTTC
TRBV7-7,TRBD1,TRBJ2-2,many,CASSSWTGGATGELFF,TGTGCCAGCAGCTCCTGGACAGGGGGCGCGACCGGGGAGCTGTTTTTT
TRBV7-9,TRBD1,TRBJ2-7,.,CASSSPPRDRVRPSEQYF,TGTGCCAGCAGCTCACCCCCAAGGGACAGGGTAAGACCGTCCGAGCAGTACTTC
TRBV4-1,.,TRBJ1-5,.,CASSSGWQGHQPQHF,TGCGCCAGCAGCTCCGGTTGGCAGGGCCATCAGCCCCAGCATTTT
TRBV19,.,TRBJ1-4,few,CASRDATNEKLFF,TGTGCCAGTAGGGATGCAACTAATGAAAAACTGTTTTTT
TRBV4-1,.,TRBJ1-2,few,CASSQSGGYGYTF,TGCGCCAGCAGCCAATCCGGGGGCTATGGCTACACCTTC
TRBV29-1,.,TRBJ2-7,many,CSVDPGLLGEQYF,TGCAGCGTTGACCCGGGACTCTTAGGGGAGCAGTACTTC
TRBV5-6,TRBD1,TRBJ2-7,few,CASSPLGESGTVTYEQYF,TGTGCCAGCAGCCCCTTGGGAGAGTCCGGGACAGTCACGTACGAGCAGTACTTC
TRBV7-9,.,TRBJ1-1,few,CASRRGGGTEAFF,TGTGCCAGCAGGAGGGGGGGTGGCACTGAAGCTTTCTTT
TRBV5-6,.,TRBJ1-6,many,CASSRRNSPLHF,TGTGCCAGCAGTCGACGAAATTCACCCCTCCACTTT
TRBV3-1,.,TRBJ2-2,many,CASSQDQWNGELFF,TGTGCCAGCAGCCAAGATCAGTGGAACGGGGAGCTGTTTTTT
TRBV4-2,.,TRBJ2-5,many,CASSQGRGGYQETQYF,TGTGCCAGCAGCCAGGGGAGAGGAGGTTACCAAGAGACCCAGTACTTC
TRBV7-2,.,TRBJ1-6,many,CASSLGRGSPLHF,TGTGCCAGCAGCTTAGGACGTGGGTCACCCCTCCACTTT
TRBV28,.,TRBJ1-2,many,CASSYEGGGYGYTF,TGTGCCAGCAGTTACGAAGGGGGAGGCTATGGCTACACCTTC
TRBV7-2,.,TRBJ2-5,many,CASTPDRQETQYF,TGTGCCAGTACCCCCGACAGACAAGAGACCCAGTACTTC
TRBV20-1,TRBD2,TRBJ2-5,many,CSARRGIETQYF,TGCAGTGCTCGGCGGGGGATCGAGACCCAGTACTTC
TRBV20-1,TRBD1,TRBJ1-6,many,CSAGDRANSPLHF,TGCAGTGCCGGGGACAGGGCCAATTCACCCCTCCACTTT
TRBV15,TRBD2,TRBJ2-3,.,CATSLAGGFTDTQYF,TGTGCCACCAGTCTAGCGGGGGGCTTCACAGATACGCAGTATTTT
TRBV12-3/TRBV12-4,.,TRBJ2-1,.,CASGSGGKGYGEQFF,TGTGCCAGCGGGTCTGGCGGGAAGGGTTATGGTGAGCAGTTCTTC
TRBV20-1,TRBD1,TRBJ2-4,many,CSARDLDRVDIQYF,TGCAGTGCTAGAGATCTCGACAGGGTGGACATTCAGTACTTC
TRBV7-2,.,TRBJ1-1,many,CASSLGEGMNTEAFF,TGTGCCAGCAGCTTAGGGGAAGGGATGAACACTGAAGCTTTCTTT
TRBV5-1,.,TRBJ2-5,few,CASSGGTPKYQETQYF,TGCGCCAGCAGCGGAGGGACACCCAAGTACCAAGAGACCCAGTACTTC
TRBV4-3,.,TRBJ1-4,.,CASSQAVWGGTNEKLFF,TGCGCCAGCAGCCAAGCCGTGTGGGGGGGGACTAATGAAAAACTGTTTTTT
TRBV5-1,.,TRBJ1-6,many,CASSLEGITNSPLHF,TGCGCCAGCAGCTTGGAGGGAATTACTAATTCACCCCTCCACTTT
TRBV7-9,.,TRBJ2-2,few,CASSLNLLVLSGELFF,TGTGCCAGCAGCTTAAATCTCTTAGTACTATCCGGGGAGCTGTTTTTT
TRBV4-3,.,TRBJ2-1,few,CASSQESGGEQFF,TGCGCCAGCAGCCAAGAATCGGGCGGGGAGCAGTTCTTC
TRBV30,.,TRBJ2-1,.,CAWSPGPNEQFF,TGTGCCTGGAGTCCGGGGCCTAATGAGCAGTTCTTC
TRBV18,.,TRBJ1-5,.,CASSRNPPGDSNQPQHF,TGTGCCAGCTCACGGAACCCACCGGGGGATAGCAATCAGCCCCAGCATTTT
TRBV4-1,TRBD1,TRBJ1-4,many,CASSQRTGFNEKLFF,TGCGCCAGCAGCCAGAGGACAGGCTTTAATGAAAAACTGTTTTTT
TRBV7-2,TRBD2,TRBJ2-3,few,CASSSPSKRGADTQYF,TGTGCCAGCAGTTCCCCCTCAAAGCGGGGGGCAGATACGCAGTATTTT
TRBV3-1,.,TRBJ1-1,few,CASSSAQQGNTEAFF,TGTGCCAGCAGCTCCGCACAACAGGGGAACACTGAAGCTTTCTTT
TRBV7-8,.,TRBJ1-4,.,CASSRASTNEKLFF,TGTGCCAGTTCCCGGGCCTCAACTAATGAAAAACTGTTTTTT
TRBV20-1,TRBD1,TRBJ1-1,few,CSARDQRQGYTEAFF,TGCAGTGCTAGAGATCAAAGACAGGGATACACTGAAGCTTTCTTT
TRBV5-1,.,TRBJ2-7,.,CASSLVGNSYEQYF,TGCGCCAGCAGCTTGGTGGGTAACTCCTACGAGCAGTACTTC
TRBV11-2,.,TRBJ2-5,few,CASSLDIGIKTQYF,TGTGCCAGCAGCTTAGATATCGGGATCAAGACCCAGTACTTC
TRBV11-3,.,TRBJ2-1,few,CASSPAPTAEQFF,TGTGCCAGCAGCCCCGCCCCGACTGCTGAGCAGTTCTTC
TRBV29-1,TRBD1,TRBJ1-2,.,CSVPGYGQALTF,TGCAGCGTTCCGGGTTATGGACAGGCCCTTACCTTC